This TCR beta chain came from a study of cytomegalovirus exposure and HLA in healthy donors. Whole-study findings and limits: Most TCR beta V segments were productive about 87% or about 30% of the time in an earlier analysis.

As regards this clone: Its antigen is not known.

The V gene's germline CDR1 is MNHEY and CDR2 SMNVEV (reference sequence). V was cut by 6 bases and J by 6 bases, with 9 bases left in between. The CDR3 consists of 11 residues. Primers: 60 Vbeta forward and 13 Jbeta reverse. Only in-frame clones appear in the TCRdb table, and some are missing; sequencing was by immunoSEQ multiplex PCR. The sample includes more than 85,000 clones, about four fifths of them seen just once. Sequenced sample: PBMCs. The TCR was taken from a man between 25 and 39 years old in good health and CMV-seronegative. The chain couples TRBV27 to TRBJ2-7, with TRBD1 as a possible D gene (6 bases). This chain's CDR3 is CASSRGSEQYF. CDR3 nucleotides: TGTGCCAGCAGCAGGGGATCCGAGCAGTACTTC.